Each of the 23 T cell receptor beta chains below was sequenced from the same sample in a study of control samples from healthy donors and cancer patients. The method was immunoSEQ multiplex PCR; TCRdb's version includes in-frame clones alone and lacks a portion of them. The repertoire consists of roughly 69,000 clones, with under 85% occurring once and the leading ten covering approximately 14%. What was sequenced was blood. The receptors shown here come from a man aged 60 to 69 in good health.

The rearrangement joins TRBV19 to TRBJ2-5, with 8 bases matching TRBD1. This CDR3 region has 14 residues. From germline, CDR1 is LNHDA and CDR2 SQIVND (reference sequence). With 1 base clipped from V and 5 bases from J, the junction kept 3 bases outside the gene matches. The CDR3 reads CASSIAQGAETQYF. In DNA, the CDR3 is TGTGCCAGTAGTATAGCCCAGGGGGCTGAGACCCAGTACTTC.

The chain couples TRBV9 to TRBJ1-1; D perhaps matches TRBD1 (5 bases). Trimming took 4 bases from V and 4 from J, leaving 14 bases between them. Germline V gives CDR1 SGDLS, CDR2 YYNGEE. The CDR3 contains 14 residues. The CDR3 DNA reads TGTGCCAGCAGCTCCAGGGACGAGGGCACTGAAGCTTTCTTT. It codes for CASSSRDEGTEAFF.

The V and J genes are TRBV6-5 and TRBJ1-5, with a weak D call TRBD1 (6 bases). The V gene lost 5 bases and the J gene lost 4 bases, with 15 bases spanning the gap. The CDR3 spans 15 residues. CDR1 MNHEY and CDR2 SVGAGI come from the germline V gene. The CDR3 is CASSRRAGDNQPQHF. The DNA of the CDR3 is TGTGCCAGCAGTCGAAGGGCAGGGGATAATCAGCCCCAGCATTTT.

CDR3 region: CASRAIGGYEQYF. CDR3 DNA: TGTGCCAGCAGGGCCATAGGCGGCTACGAGCAGTACTTC. V is TRBV6-5 and J is TRBJ2-7; no firm D call. Per the germline V gene, CDR1 is MNHEY and CDR2 is SVGAGI. Trimming left V 6 bases short and J 3 bases short, with 12 bases between. The CDR3 sequence is 13 residues long.

The gene calls are TRBV6-6 and TRBJ2-3, with no clear D. Germline V CDR1 and CDR2: MNHNY, SVGAGI (reference sequence). Trimming took off 5 bases at V and 7 bases at J, with 10 bases between the two ends. The CDR3 is 12 amino acids. The CDR3 loop is CASSPRSHTQYF. As DNA, the CDR3 is TGTGCCAGCAGTCCCAGGTCTCATACGCAGTATTTT.

The chain uses TRBV9 and TRBJ2-3, with 8 bases fitting TRBD2. Germline V gives CDR1 SGDLS, CDR2 YYNGEE. V lost 0 bases to trimming and J lost 2 bases; unmatched junction nucleotides: 5. This CDR3 is built from 16 residues. CDR3 amino acids: CASSVGTSGPTDTQYF. The CDR3 DNA reads TGTGCCAGCAGCGTAGGTACTAGCGGCCCCACAGATACGCAGTATTTT. Using reference TRBV9 and TRBJ2-3 for the parts outside the CDR3, the full variable domain is DSGVTQTPKHLITATGQRVTLRCSPRSGDLSVYWYQQSLDQGLQFLIQYYNGEERAKGNILERFSAQQFPDLHSELNLSSLELGDSALYFCASSVGTSGPTDTQYFGPGTRLTVL.

The chain is built from TRBV4-3 and TRBJ1-2; 7 bases fit TRBD1. Unmatched junction bases numbered 10, after V lost 1 base and J lost 2 bases. CDR3 length: 17 amino acids. CDR1 is LGHNA, CDR2 YSLEER, per germline. For the CDR3, the DNA is TGCGCCAGCAGCCAAGGTTATTGGGCAGGGGGGAACTATGGCTACACCTTC. As protein: CASSQGYWAGGNYGYTF.

The chain links TRBV3-1 (or the pseudogene TRBV3-2) to TRBJ1-2; TRBD1 matches at 10 bases. The CDR3 is 14 amino acids. The germline gives CDR1 LGHDT, CDR2 YNNKEL (reference sequence). The trim removed 4 bases at V and 3 bases at J, leaving 2 bases unmatched. The CDR3 DNA reads TGTGCCAGCAGCCGGGACAGGGGAGACTATGGCTACACCTTC. It is translated as CASSRDRGDYGYTF.

The chain combines TRBV6-1 with TRBJ2-7; possible D gene TRBD1, 5 bases. The germline V gene encodes CDR1 MNHNS and CDR2 SASEGT. V lost 2 bases and J 6 bases, leaving 17 bases between the germline ends. There are 15 residues in the CDR3. The CDR3 DNA sequence: TGTGCCAGCAGTGAACCCAGGGCCCTTCCTAGCGAGCAGTACTTC. Translation gives CASSEPRALPSEQYF.

The chain links TRBV6-5 to TRBJ1-5, with D possibly matching TRBD1 (5 bases). Looked up from germline, CDR1 is MNHEY and CDR2 is SVGAGI. V was cut by 6 bases and J by 1 base, with 13 bases left in between. The CDR3 covers 15 residues. CDR3 bases: TGTGCCAGCAGACCCCCAGGGTTAAGCAATCAGCCCCAGCATTTT. Translated, it gives CASRPPGLSNQPQHF.

The rearrangement joins TRBV4-3 to TRBJ2-5; D may be TRBD1 or TRBD2 (5 bases each). Trimming left V 4 bases short and J 5 bases short, with 17 bases between. Germline V lookup: CDR1 LGHNA, CDR2 YSLEER. The CDR3 consists of 15 residues. The CDR3 spells CASSPTGGRGETQYF. The DNA of the CDR3 is TGCGCCAGCAGCCCCACTGGGGGTAGGGGTGAGACCCAGTACTTC.

This rearrangement joins TRBV27 to TRBJ2-1; D is tentatively TRBD1 or TRBD2 (6 bases each). V lost 6 bases and J 1 base, leaving 34 bases between the germline ends. The CDR3 covers 22 residues. Germline V lookup: CDR1 MNHEY, CDR2 SMNVEV (reference sequence). In DNA form, the CDR3 reads TGTGCCAGCAGCTTAGGGGGGCGGGGAGGTCCCCAAAAAGAACGGTCCTACAATGAGCAGTTCTTC. The encoded protein is CASSLGGRGGPQKERSYNEQFF.

This chain links TRBV11-2 with TRBJ1-1; tentatively, D is TRBD1 (5 bases). The CDR3 has 13 amino acids. Germline lookup yields CDR1 SGHAT and CDR2 FQNNGV. V lost 2 bases, J lost 1 base, and 5 bases lay in between. CDR3 in amino acids: CASSLQGNTEAFF. The CDR3 nucleotides are TGTGCCAGCAGCTTACAGGGGAACACTGAAGCTTTCTTT.

In its sample, this clone was seen a few times. The V gene is TRBV14, the J gene TRBJ2-5; perhaps TRBD1 as D (5 bases). Looked up from germline, CDR1 is SGHDN and CDR2 is FVKESK. V dropped 2 bases and J dropped 0 bases, with 13 bases sitting between them. This CDR3 has 16 residues. Written as DNA, the CDR3 is TGTGCCAGCAGCCAACCTATGGGCAGGGACCAAGAGACCCAGTACTTC. It codes for CASSQPMGRDQETQYF. Together with reference TRBV14 and TRBJ2-5, the CDR3 gives the full variable domain: EAGVTQFPSHSVIEKGQTVTLRCDPISGHDNLYWYRRVMGKEIKFLLHFVKESKQDESGMPNNRFLAERTGGTYSTLKVQPAELEDSGVYFCASSQPMGRDQETQYFGPGTRLLVL.

This rearrangement joins TRBV11-2 to TRBJ2-2, with D hard to call. Trimming took 2 bases from V and 3 from J, leaving 7 bases between them. CDR3 length: 14 residues. Germline lookup yields CDR1 SGHAT and CDR2 FQNNGV. The CDR3 sequence: CASSLLPDTGELFF. CDR3 sequence (DNA): TGTGCCAGCAGCTTACTTCCAGACACCGGGGAGCTGTTTTTT.

The chain is built from TRBV4-2 and TRBJ1-1; D uncertain. V lost 4 bases to trimming and J lost 3 bases, with 9 bases between them. From germline, CDR1 is LGHNA and CDR2 YNFKEQ. The CDR3 is made up of 13 amino acids. CDR3: CASSPVEDTEAFF. CDR3 DNA sequence: TGTGCCAGCAGCCCGGTCGAGGACACTGAAGCTTTCTTT.

The J gene is TRBJ2-7, the V gene TRBV5-1; D is perhaps TRBD1 (6 bases). Looked up from germline, CDR1 is SGHRS and CDR2 is YFSETQ. V dropped 5 bases and J dropped 11 bases, with 20 bases sitting between them. This CDR3 is built from 13 residues. CDR3 coding DNA: TGCGCCAGCAGGGACAGCTTTCCTGCCGGGGAGTACTTC. Translation gives CASRDSFPAGEYF.

The V gene is TRBV6-5, the J gene TRBJ1-2, with 9 bases identical to TRBD1. V lost 2 bases and J lost 8; bases outside the gene matches: 6. CDR1 is MNHEY and CDR2 is SVGAGI in the germline V gene. The CDR3 length is 14 residues. The CDR3 DNA is TGTGCCAGCAGTTACGCGGACAGGGGACGCGGCTACACCTTC. Translation: CASSYADRGRGYTF.

The chain joins TRBV30 to TRBJ1-2; D is possibly TRBD1 (5 bases). Trimming cost V 0 bases and J 8 bases, with 13 bases left between them. Per the germline V gene, CDR1 is GTSNPN and CDR2 is SVGIG (reference sequence). The CDR3 length is 13 residues. The chain's CDR3 is CAWSVKGRGGYTF. The CDR3 region has the DNA TGTGCCTGGAGTGTAAAGGGGCGCGGGGGCTACACCTTC.

This rearrangement joins TRBV19 to TRBJ2-2; 13 positions match TRBD2. This CDR3 spans 19 amino acids. Trimming took 4 bases from V and 7 from J; bases not matched to a gene: 15. The germline gives CDR1 LNHDA, CDR2 SQIVND (reference sequence). CDR3 in amino acids: CASSRGTGLAGANGGELFF. CDR3 sequence (DNA): TGTGCCAGTAGTAGGGGAACTGGACTAGCGGGAGCCAATGGCGGGGAGCTGTTTTTT. Full variable domain (outside the CDR3, taken from reference TRBV19 and TRBJ2-2): DGGITQSPKYLFRKEGQNVTLSCEQNLNHDAMYWYRQDPGQGLRLIYYSQIVNDFQKGDIAEGYSVSREKKESFPLTVTSAQKNPTAFYLCASSRGTGLAGANGGELFFGEGSRLTVL.

The V call is TRBV2, the J call TRBJ1-1; D is perhaps TRBD1 (5 bases). The CDR3 is 13 amino acids. Germline values: CDR1 SNHLY, CDR2 FYNNEI. The V gene lost 7 bases and the J gene lost 4 bases, with 13 bases spanning the gap. The CDR3, as DNA: TGTGCCAGCATTCGAGAAGGGGTCACTGAAGCTTTCTTT. It translates to CASIREGVTEAFF.

This clone was observed once. The CDR3 region is CATSDGGRSGNTIYF. The DNA of the CDR3 is TGTGCCACCAGTGATGGGGGGCGCTCTGGAAACACCATATATTTT. The chain links TRBV24-1 to TRBJ1-3, with D tentatively TRBD1 (6 bases). Trimming pared 3 bases from V and 0 bases from J, leaving 8 bases between. From germline, CDR1 is KGHDR and CDR2 SFDVKD. The CDR3 has 15 amino acids.

The chain employs TRBV7-6 and TRBJ2-7; TRBD1 aligns across 10 bases. The germline gives CDR1 SGHVS, CDR2 FNYEAQ. The CDR3 runs 18 residues. The V and J ends lost 5 bases and 2 bases, in that order; junction bases with no gene match: 15. CDR3 sequence: CASSRGQGVFNKAYEQYF. In DNA form, the CDR3 reads TGTGCCAGCAGCCGAGGACAGGGGGTTTTTAACAAAGCCTACGAGCAGTACTTC.